These 11 T cell receptor beta chains originate from one sample sequenced in a study of Tregs in tolerant kidney transplant recipients. Recipients received nonmyeloablative bone marrow transplants from related graft donors, with transient mixed chimerism. Profiled with immunoSEQ multiplex PCR; TCRdb holds only in-frame clones, not every one. Recorded here are about 11,000 clones; the top ten clones represent 25% to 30%. This specimen consisted of CD8+ T cells from blood (PBMCs), obtained 24 months after the transplant. The receptors shown here come from a human patient who received a combined kidney and bone marrow transplant. Some T cells may be transferred from the graft donor.

A remark on this clone: The read comes to an end 3 residues before the CDR3 does, leaving the germline J gene to fill in the end. The V gene is TRBV5-5, the J gene TRBJ1-1; TRBD1 agrees at 10 bases. This CDR3 region has 14 residues. V lost 3 bases, J lost 5 bases, and 4 bases stayed unmatched. CDR1 and CDR2 from the germline V gene are SGHKS and YYEKEE (reference sequence). Partial CDR3 DNA: TGTGCCAGCAGCTCGGACAGGGGGGGAACTGAA. This gives the protein CASSSDRGGTE. The full CDR3 is CASSSDRGGTEAFF.

As for this clone: The read gets to within 3 residues of the CDR3 end, and the germline J gene fills in the rest. The chain is built from TRBV5-5 and TRBJ2-1, with D unresolved. Per germline, CDR1 SGHKS and CDR2 YYEKEE (reference sequence). V lost 1 base, J lost 4 bases, and 6 bases lay in between. There are 13 residues in the CDR3. CDR3: CASSLPRYNEQFF. The part of the CDR3 DNA that was read is TGTGCCAGCAGCTTGCCCCGGTACAATGAG.

Comment on this clone: The CDR3 end is not reached by the read, which stops 3 residues before it; the germline J gene fills it in. The chain employs TRBV7-9 and TRBJ2-7, with 11 positions matching TRBD2. Germline V gene sequence: CDR1 SEHNR, CDR2 FQNEAQ (reference sequence). V lost 1 base to trimming and J lost 4 bases; unmatched junction nucleotides: 3. The CDR3 totals 15 residues. Here the CDR3 reads CASSLVTSGSYEQYF. The CDR3 bases that were read are TGTGCCAGCAGCTTAGTTACTAGCGGGAGTTACGAG.

On this clone: The read ends 3 residues before the CDR3 terminus; that terminus is restored from the germline J gene. The rearrangement joins TRBV20-1 to TRBJ2-1; D gene ambiguous. The CDR3 length is 13 residues. Germline values: CDR1 DFQATT, CDR2 SNEGSKA (reference sequence). V was trimmed by 3 bases and J by 6 bases, leaving 12 bases between them. The sequenced CDR3 bases are TGCAGTGCTAGTACTATCAACTTCAATGAG. Its translation: CSASTINFNE. From start to end, the CDR3 is CSASTINFNEQFF.

As regards this clone: Sequencing ends 3 residues short of the CDR3 end; the germline J gene provides the rest. V is TRBV30 and J is TRBJ2-2; perhaps TRBD1 as D (5 bases). The germline V gene has CDR1 GTSNPN and CDR2 SVGIG (reference sequence). The V end was cut by 3 bases, the J end by 5 bases, with 13 bases between. CDR3 size: 14 residues. The CDR3 reads CAWSKGLETGELFF. The sequenced CDR3 bases are TGTGCCTGGAGCAAGGGGCTCGAAACCGGGGAG.

With respect to this clone: Read coverage stops 3 residues before the CDR3 terminus; the germline J gene supplies the remainder. This rearrangement joins TRBV7-9 to TRBJ2-3, with 8 bases that match TRBD2. Germline loops: CDR1 SEHNR, CDR2 FQNEAQ (reference sequence). The CDR3 contains 15 residues. V dropped 1 base and J dropped 1; count of bases not matched to a gene: 1. The part of the CDR3 DNA that was read is TGTGCCAGCAGCTTAGGGCGGGAGGGCACAGATACG. Translated: CASSLGREGTDT. The whole CDR3 is CASSLGREGTDTQYF. Full variable domain (rest looked up from reference TRBV7-9 and TRBJ2-3): DTGVSQNPRHKITKRGQNVTFRCDPISEHNRLYWYRQTLGQGPEFLTYFQNEAQLEKSRLLSDRFSAERPKGSFSTLEIQRTEQGDSAMYLCASSLGREGTDTQYFGPGTRLTVL.

Note on this clone: The CDR3 goes on 3 residues after the read ends, and that part is filled in from the germline J gene. The chain carries TRBV20-1 and TRBJ2-7, with D possibly matching TRBD2 (5 bases). This CDR3 is built from 15 residues. Trimming left V 0 bases short and J 0 bases short, with 12 bases between. Germline V gene sequence: CDR1 DFQATT, CDR2 SNEGSKA (reference sequence). The covered CDR3 bases are TGCAGTGCTAGAGATCGGGGTAGCAGCTCCTACGAG. This translates into CSARDRGSSSYE. The full CDR3 protein is CSARDRGSSSYEQYF.

The part of the CDR3 DNA that was read is TGTGCCAGCAGGAGTAGCGGAAGTTACGAG. Its protein product is CASRSSGSYE. The whole CDR3 is CASRSSGSYEQYF. The rearrangement uses TRBV2 and TRBJ2-7; a weak D match, TRBD2 (6 bases). The read stops 3 residues short of the end of the CDR3; the missing end is completed from the germline J gene. Germline V gene lookup returns CDR1 SNHLY and CDR2 FYNNEI. CDR3 size: 13 residues. The germline V and J ends were trimmed by 6 bases and 4 bases, with 13 bases remaining between them.

As to this clone: The CDR3 goes on 3 residues after the read ends, and that part is filled in from the germline J gene. The chain joins TRBV19 to TRBJ2-7, with 9 bases matching TRBD2. Germline V gene sequence: CDR1 LNHDA, CDR2 SQIVND (reference sequence). The CDR3 consists of 15 residues. The ends lost 5 bases at V and 5 bases at J; junction bases unmatched: 10. This CDR3 is CASSPYSGSQNEQYF. The CDR3 bases that were read are TGTGCCAGTAGTCCCTATAGCGGGAGTCAAAACGAG.

With regard to this clone: The read halts 3 residues ahead of the CDR3 end, with the missing end drawn from the germline J gene. The chain employs TRBV11-2 and TRBJ2-1, with a tentative D call TRBD2 (7 bases). Trimming shortened V by 5 bases and J by 2 bases, and 13 bases separated the two germline ends. CDR3 length: 15 amino acids. CDR1 and CDR2 from the germline V gene are SGHAT and FQNNGV. CDR3 amino acids: CASSLGGGAYNEQFF. The sequenced part of the CDR3 DNA is TGTGCCAGCAGCCTAGGGGGGGGCGCCTACAATGAG.

With regard to this clone: The read gets to within 3 residues of the CDR3 end, and the germline J gene fills in the rest. This chain uses TRBV5-1 with TRBJ2-3; D is possibly TRBD2 (6 bases). This CDR3 spans 16 amino acids. V was trimmed by 2 bases and J by 0 bases, leaving 13 bases between them. Germline-derived CDR1 and CDR2 are SGHRS and YFSETQ. CDR3 amino acids: CASSLISGPSTDTQYF. CDR3 bases read: TGCGCCAGCAGCTTAATTAGCGGACCCAGCACAGATACG.